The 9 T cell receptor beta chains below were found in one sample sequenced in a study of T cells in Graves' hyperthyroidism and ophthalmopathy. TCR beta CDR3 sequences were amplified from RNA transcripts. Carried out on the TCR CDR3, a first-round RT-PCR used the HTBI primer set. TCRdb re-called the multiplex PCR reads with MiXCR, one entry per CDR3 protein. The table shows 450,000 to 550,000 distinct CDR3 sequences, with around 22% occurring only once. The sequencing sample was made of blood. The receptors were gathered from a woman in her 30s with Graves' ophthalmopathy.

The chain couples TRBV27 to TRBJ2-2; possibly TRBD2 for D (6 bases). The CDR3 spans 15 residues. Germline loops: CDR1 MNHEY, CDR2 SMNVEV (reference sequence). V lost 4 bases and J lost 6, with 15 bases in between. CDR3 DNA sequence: TGTGCCAGCAGTTACGGGGGACTGTTTGCCGGGGAGCTGTTTTTT. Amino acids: CASSYGGLFAGELFF.

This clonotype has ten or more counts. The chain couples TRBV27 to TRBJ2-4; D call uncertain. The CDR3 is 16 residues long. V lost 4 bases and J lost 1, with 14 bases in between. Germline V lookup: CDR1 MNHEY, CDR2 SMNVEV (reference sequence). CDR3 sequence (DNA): TGTGCCAGCAGTTCCCCCCGTCTGTGGGCCAAAAACATTCAGTACTTC. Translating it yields CASSSPRLWAKNIQYF.

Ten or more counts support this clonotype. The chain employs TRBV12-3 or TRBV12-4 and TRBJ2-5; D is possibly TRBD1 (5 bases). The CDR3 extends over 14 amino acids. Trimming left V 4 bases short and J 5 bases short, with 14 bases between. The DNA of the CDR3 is TGTGCCAGCAGTTCAACTCCGAGACAGGAGACCCAGTACTTC. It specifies CASSSTPRQETQYF.

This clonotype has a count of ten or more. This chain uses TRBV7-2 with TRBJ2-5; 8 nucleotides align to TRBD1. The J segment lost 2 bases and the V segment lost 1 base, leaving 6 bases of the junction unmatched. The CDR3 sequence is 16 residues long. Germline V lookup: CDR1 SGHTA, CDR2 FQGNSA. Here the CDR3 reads CASSLGGWTGQETQYF. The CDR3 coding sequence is TGTGCCAGCAGCTTAGGGGGGTGGACAGGGCAAGAGACCCAGTACTTC.

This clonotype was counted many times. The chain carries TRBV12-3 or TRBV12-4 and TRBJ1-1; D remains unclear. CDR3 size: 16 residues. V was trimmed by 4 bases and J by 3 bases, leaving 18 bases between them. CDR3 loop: CASSSLKEGRYTEAFF. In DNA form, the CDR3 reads TGTGCCAGCAGTTCCCTCAAAGAAGGACGGTACACTGAAGCTTTCTTT.

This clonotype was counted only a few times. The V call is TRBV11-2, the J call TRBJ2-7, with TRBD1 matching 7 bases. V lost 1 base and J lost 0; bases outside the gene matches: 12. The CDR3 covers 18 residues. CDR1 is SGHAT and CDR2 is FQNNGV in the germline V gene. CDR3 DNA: TGTGCCAGCAGCTTAGGGGGGACAGCCCAAACGAGCTCCTACGAGCAGTACTTC. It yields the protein CASSLGGTAQTSSYEQYF. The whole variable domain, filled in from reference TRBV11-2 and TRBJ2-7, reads EAGVAQSPRYKIIEKRQSVAFWCNPISGHATLYWYQQILGQGPKLLIQFQNNGVVDDSQLPKDRFSAERLKGVDSTLKIQPAKLEDSAVYLCASSLGGTAQTSSYEQYFGPGTRLTVT.

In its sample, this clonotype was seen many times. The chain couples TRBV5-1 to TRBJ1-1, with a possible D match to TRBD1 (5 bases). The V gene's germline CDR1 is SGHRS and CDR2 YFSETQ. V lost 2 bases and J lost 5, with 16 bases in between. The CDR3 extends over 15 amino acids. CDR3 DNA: TGCGCCAGCAGCTTCTCGGGGAGCCAGGGAACTGAAGCTTTCTTT. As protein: CASSFSGSQGTEAFF.

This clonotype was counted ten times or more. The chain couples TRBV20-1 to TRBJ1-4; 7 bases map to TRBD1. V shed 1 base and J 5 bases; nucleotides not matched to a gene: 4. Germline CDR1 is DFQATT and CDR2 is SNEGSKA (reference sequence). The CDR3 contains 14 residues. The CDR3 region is CSARAGQLNEKLFF. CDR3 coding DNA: TGCAGTGCTAGAGCGGGACAGCTAAATGAAAAACTGTTTTTT.

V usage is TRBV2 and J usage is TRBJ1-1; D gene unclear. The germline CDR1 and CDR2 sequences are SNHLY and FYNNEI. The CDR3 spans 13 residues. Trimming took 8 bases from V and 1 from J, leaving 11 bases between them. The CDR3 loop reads CASEELGNTEAFF. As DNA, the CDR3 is TGTGCCAGCGAGGAATTGGGGAACACTGAAGCTTTCTTT. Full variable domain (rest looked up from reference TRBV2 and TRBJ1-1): EPEVTQTPSHQVTQMGQEVILRCVPISNHLYFYWYRQILGQKVEFLVSFYNNEISEKSEIFDDQFSVERPDGSNFTLKIRSTKLEDSAMYFCASEELGNTEAFFGQGTRLTVV.